A single count supports the clone carrying this T cell receptor beta chain. Its target is not known. PCR involved 60 Vbeta and 13 Jbeta primers. Generated by immunoSEQ multiplex PCR, the TCRdb table keeps only in-frame clones and is missing some. The table includes over 150,000 clones, around 77% detected once. This specimen belongs to a study of cytomegalovirus exposure and HLA in healthy donors. Turning to the study itself: Previous work identified 95 million to 140 million unique TCR beta sequences from around 200 million T cells. The Caucasian-associated ancestry cluster contained more than 75% of the roughly 390 genotyped donors.

The study's findings and limits: Researchers reported that a few CMV-associated chains were confirmed in vitro as CMV antigen-specific. Later analysis identified a missense DCLRE1C variant that was linked to TCR beta V- and J-gene trimming.

Germline lookup yields CDR1 SGDLS and CDR2 YYNGEE. This CDR3 is built from 16 residues. V trimming: 4 bases; J trimming: 2 bases; junction bases outside the gene matches: 5. The chain uses TRBV9 and TRBJ2-3; 12 bases are shared with TRBD2. Material for sequencing was PBMCs. The receptor comes from a woman aged 45-65 years in good health and CMV-seropositive. CDR3 residues: CASSPRTSGNTDTQYF. CDR3 sequence (DNA): TGTGCCAGCAGCCCCCGGACTAGCGGGAACACAGATACGCAGTATTTT.